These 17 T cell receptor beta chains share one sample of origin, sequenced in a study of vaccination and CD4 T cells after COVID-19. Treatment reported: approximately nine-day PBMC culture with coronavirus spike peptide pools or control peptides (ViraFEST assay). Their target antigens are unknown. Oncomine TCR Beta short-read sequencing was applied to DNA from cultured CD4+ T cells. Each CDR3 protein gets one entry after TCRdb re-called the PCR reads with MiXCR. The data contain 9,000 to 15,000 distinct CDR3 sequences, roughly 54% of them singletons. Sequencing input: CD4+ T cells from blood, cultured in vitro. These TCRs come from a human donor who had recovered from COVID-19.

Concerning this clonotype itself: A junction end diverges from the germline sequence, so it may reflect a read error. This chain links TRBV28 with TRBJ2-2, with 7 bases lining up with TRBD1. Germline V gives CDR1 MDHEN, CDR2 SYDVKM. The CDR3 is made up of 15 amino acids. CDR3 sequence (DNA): TGTGCCAGCAGAACGACAGGGAAACACACCGGGGAGATGTTTTTT. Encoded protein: CASRTTGKHTGEMFF.

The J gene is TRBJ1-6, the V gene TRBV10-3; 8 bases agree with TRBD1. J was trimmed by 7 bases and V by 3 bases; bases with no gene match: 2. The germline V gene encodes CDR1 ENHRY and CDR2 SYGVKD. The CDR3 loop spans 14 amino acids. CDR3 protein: CAISDRTGNSPLHF. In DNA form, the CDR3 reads TGTGCCATCAGTGATAGGACAGGGAATTCACCCCTCCACTTT.

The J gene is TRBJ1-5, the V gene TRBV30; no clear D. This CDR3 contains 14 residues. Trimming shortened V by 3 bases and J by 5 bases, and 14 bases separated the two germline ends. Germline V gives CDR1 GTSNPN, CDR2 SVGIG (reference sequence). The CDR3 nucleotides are TGTGCCTGGAGGGGGATAGGACCTCATCAGCCCCAGCATTTT. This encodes CAWRGIGPHQPQHF.

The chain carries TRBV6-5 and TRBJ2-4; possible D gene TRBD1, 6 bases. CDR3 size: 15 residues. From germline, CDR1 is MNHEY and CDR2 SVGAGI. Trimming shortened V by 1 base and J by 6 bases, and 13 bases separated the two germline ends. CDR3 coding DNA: TGTGCCAGCAGTTACTTAGGGGGTTATCGAAACATTCAGTACTTC. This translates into CASSYLGGYRNIQYF.

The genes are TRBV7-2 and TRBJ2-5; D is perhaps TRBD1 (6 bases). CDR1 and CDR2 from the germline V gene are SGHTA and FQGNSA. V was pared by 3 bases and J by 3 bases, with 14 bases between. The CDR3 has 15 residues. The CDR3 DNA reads TGTGCCAGCAGCTTGAGCCTCAGGGGTAAAGAGACCCAGTACTTC. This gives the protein CASSLSLRGKETQYF.

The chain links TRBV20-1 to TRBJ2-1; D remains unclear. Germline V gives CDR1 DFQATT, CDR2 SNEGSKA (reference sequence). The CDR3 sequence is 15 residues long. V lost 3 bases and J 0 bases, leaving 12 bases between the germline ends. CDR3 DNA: TGCAGTGCTAGGAAGGCCTCCCTCTCCTACAATGAGCAGTTCTTC. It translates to CSARKASLSYNEQFF.

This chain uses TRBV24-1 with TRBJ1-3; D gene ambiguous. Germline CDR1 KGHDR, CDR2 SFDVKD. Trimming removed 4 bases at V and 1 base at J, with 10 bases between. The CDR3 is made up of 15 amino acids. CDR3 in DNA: TGTGCCACCAGTGACCCGCGGGGTTCTGGAAACACCATATATTTT. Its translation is CATSDPRGSGNTIYF.

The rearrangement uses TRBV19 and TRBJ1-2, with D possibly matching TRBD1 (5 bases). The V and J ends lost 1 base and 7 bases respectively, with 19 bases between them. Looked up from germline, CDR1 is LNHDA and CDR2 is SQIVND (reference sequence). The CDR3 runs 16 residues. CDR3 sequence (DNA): TGTGCCAGTAGTATAGGGGGCTCTATCGCGACAGCTGGCTACACCTTC. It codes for CASSIGGSIATAGYTF.

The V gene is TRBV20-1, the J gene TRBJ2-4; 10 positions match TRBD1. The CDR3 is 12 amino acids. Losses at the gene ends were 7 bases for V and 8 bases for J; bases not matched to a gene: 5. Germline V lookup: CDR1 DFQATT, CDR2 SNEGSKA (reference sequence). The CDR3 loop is CSVTDRGDIQYF. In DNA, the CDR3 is TGCAGTGTAACGGACAGGGGGGACATTCAGTACTTC.

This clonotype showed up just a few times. CDR3 bases: TGTGCCAGCAGTTTATACGGCCAGGCCACTGAAGCTTTCTTT. Translated: CASSLYGQATEAFF. The chain has TRBV27 and TRBJ1-1; D gene unclear. V was clipped by 1 base and J by 4 bases, with 10 bases between them. Germline values: CDR1 MNHEY, CDR2 SMNVEV (reference sequence). This CDR3 is built from 14 residues.

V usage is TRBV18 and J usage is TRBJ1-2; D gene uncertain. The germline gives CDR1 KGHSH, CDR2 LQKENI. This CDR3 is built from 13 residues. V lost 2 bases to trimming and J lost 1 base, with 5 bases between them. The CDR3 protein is CASSPGDNYGYTF. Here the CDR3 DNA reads TGTGCCAGCTCACCAGGGGATAACTATGGCTACACCTTC.

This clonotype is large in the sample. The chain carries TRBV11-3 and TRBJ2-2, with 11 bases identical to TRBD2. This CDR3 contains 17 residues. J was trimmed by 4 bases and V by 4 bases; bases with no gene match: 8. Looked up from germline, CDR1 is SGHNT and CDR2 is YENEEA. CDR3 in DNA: TGTGCCAGCAGCTCCGCTTTAGCGGGAGGGCCCACCGGGGAGCTGTTTTTT. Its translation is CASSSALAGGPTGELFF.

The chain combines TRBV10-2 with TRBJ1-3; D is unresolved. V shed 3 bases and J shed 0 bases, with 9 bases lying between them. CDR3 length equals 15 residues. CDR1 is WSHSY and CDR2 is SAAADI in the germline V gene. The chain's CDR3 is CASSEREDSGNTIYF. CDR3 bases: TGCGCCAGCAGTGAAAGGGAAGACTCTGGAAACACCATATATTTT.

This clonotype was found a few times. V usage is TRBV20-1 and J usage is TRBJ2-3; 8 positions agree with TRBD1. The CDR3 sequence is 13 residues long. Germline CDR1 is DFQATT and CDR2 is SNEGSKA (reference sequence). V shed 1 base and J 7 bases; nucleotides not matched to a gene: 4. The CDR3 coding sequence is TGCAGTGCTAGAGTCCAGGGGGCGTATACGCAGTATTTT. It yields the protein CSARVQGAYTQYF.

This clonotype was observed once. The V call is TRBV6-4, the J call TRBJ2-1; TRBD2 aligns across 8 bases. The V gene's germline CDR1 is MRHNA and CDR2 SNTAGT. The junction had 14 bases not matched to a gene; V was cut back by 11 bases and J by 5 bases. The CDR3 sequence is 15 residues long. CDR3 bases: TGTGCCGAAAGACTCCCGGGACTAGTGAACAATGAGCAGTTCTTC. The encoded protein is CAERLPGLVNNEQFF.

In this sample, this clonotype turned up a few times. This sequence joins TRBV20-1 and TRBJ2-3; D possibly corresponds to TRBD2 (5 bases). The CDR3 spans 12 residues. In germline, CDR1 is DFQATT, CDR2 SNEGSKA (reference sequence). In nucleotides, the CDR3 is TGCGGAGCGGCGAGGACGGCAGATACGCAGTATTTT. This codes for CGAARTADTQYF.

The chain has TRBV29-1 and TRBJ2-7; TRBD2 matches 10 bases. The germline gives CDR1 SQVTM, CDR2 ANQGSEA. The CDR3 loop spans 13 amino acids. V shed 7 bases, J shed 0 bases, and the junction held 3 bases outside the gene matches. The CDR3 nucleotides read TGCAGCGCCCGGACTAGCGGCTCCTACGAGCAGTACTTC. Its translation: CSARTSGSYEQYF.